This is a list of T cell receptor beta chains from one sample in a study of blood T cell repertoires in COVID-19. Profiled with immunoSEQ multiplex PCR; TCRdb holds only in-frame clones, not every one. There are roughly 200,000 clones in the sample; about 88% occur only once, and 1.5% to 2% lies in the top ten. Specimen: peripheral blood. The receptors derive from a man in his late teens or twenties with active or convalescent COVID-19. Both conserved end residues are part of each CDR3. Each record gives: V gene, J gene, clone size, D gene, CDR3 protein, CDR3 DNA. A D gene is named only where the DNA matches it firmly. Clone size is stated in some rows and not others, as once, few, many or a class when expanded.

V gene: TRBV6-2/TRBV6-3; J gene: TRBJ2-3; clone size: -; D gene: TRBD2; CDR3 protein: CASSFPSTSGGTDTQYF; CDR3 DNA: TGTGCCAGCAGTTTCCCCTCGACTAGCGGGGGCACAGATACGCAGTATTTT
V gene: TRBV10-3; J gene: TRBJ1-2; clone size: -; D gene: -; CDR3 protein: CAISGRSEGAYGYTF; CDR3 DNA: TGTGCCATCAGTGGACGGAGTGAAGGGGCCTATGGCTACACCTTC
V gene: TRBV30; J gene: TRBJ1-1; clone size: -; D gene: -; CDR3 protein: CAWSAEQPMNTEAFF; CDR3 DNA: TGTGCCTGGAGTGCTGAACAACCAATGAACACTGAAGCTTTCTTT
V gene: TRBV3-1/TRBV3-2; J gene: TRBJ2-1; clone size: -; D gene: TRBD2; CDR3 protein: CASIPGLACYNEQFF; CDR3 DNA: TGTGCCAGCATCCCGGGACTAGCGTGTTACAATGAGCAGTTCTTC
V gene: TRBV19; J gene: TRBJ1-5; clone size: -; D gene: -; CDR3 protein: CASSRDDWRGNQPQHF; CDR3 DNA: TGTGCCAGTAGTAGGGATGACTGGAGGGGCAATCAGCCCCAGCATTTT
V gene: TRBV6-5; J gene: TRBJ1-6; clone size: few; D gene: TRBD1; CDR3 protein: CASSDPGQGHSPLHF; CDR3 DNA: TGTGCCAGCAGCGATCCGGGACAGGGGCATTCACCCCTCCACTTT
V gene: TRBV25-1; J gene: TRBJ2-7; clone size: -; D gene: TRBD1; CDR3 protein: CASSEKGQGLSPYEQYF; CDR3 DNA: TGTGCCAGCAGTGAAAAGGGACAGGGGCTTAGCCCCTACGAGCAGTACTTC
V gene: TRBV5-1; J gene: TRBJ1-2; clone size: -; D gene: -; CDR3 protein: CASSNGQNYGYTF; CDR3 DNA: TGCGCCAGCAGCAACGGACAGAACTATGGCTACACCTTC
V gene: TRBV3-1/TRBV3-2; J gene: TRBJ1-6; clone size: -; D gene: TRBD1; CDR3 protein: CASSPGTGNSPLHF; CDR3 DNA: TGTGCCAGCAGCCCCGGGACAGGGAACTCACCCCTCCACTTT
V gene: TRBV15; J gene: TRBJ1-1; clone size: -; D gene: -; CDR3 protein: CATSRDRVGGKNTEAFF; CDR3 DNA: TGTGCCACCAGCAGAGACAGGGTTGGGGGCAAAAACACTGAAGCTTTCTTT
V gene: TRBV6-5; J gene: TRBJ2-7; clone size: once; D gene: TRBD1; CDR3 protein: CASSYGTGAEQYF; CDR3 DNA: TGTGCCAGCAGTTACGGGACAGGGGCCGAGCAGTACTTC
V gene: TRBV5-1; J gene: TRBJ2-7; clone size: -; D gene: TRBD2; CDR3 protein: CASSWTSSGISSYEQYF; CDR3 DNA: TGCGCCAGCAGCTGGACCTCTAGCGGGATAAGCTCCTACGAGCAGTACTTC
V gene: TRBV12-3/TRBV12-4; J gene: TRBJ1-2; clone size: -; D gene: TRBD1; CDR3 protein: CASRKQGYGGYTF; CDR3 DNA: TGTGCCAGCAGAAAACAGGGGTACGGTGGCTACACCTTC
V gene: TRBV6-2/TRBV6-3; J gene: TRBJ1-5; clone size: -; D gene: TRBD1; CDR3 protein: CASSLTGVDSNQPQHF; CDR3 DNA: TGTGCCAGCAGCCTGACAGGGGTGGATAGCAATCAGCCCCAGCATTTT
V gene: TRBV12-3/TRBV12-4; J gene: TRBJ2-1; clone size: -; D gene: -; CDR3 protein: CASSLLGDEQFF; CDR3 DNA: TGTGCCAGCAGTTTACTAGGCGATGAGCAGTTCTTC
V gene: TRBV2; J gene: TRBJ1-2; clone size: few; D gene: -; CDR3 protein: CASRGTLGGYTF; CDR3 DNA: TGTGCCAGCAGAGGGACACTCGGCGGCTACACCTTC
V gene: TRBV2; J gene: TRBJ2-3; clone size: -; D gene: TRBD2; CDR3 protein: CASPLSSGGSYPDTQYF; CDR3 DNA: TGTGCCAGCCCCCTTTCCTCGGGCGGGAGTTATCCAGATACGCAGTATTTT
V gene: TRBV5-1; J gene: TRBJ1-6; clone size: -; D gene: -; CDR3 protein: CASSEGGNSPLHF; CDR3 DNA: TGCGCCAGCAGCGAGGGAGGTAATTCACCCCTCCACTTT
V gene: TRBV5-6; J gene: TRBJ1-1; clone size: -; D gene: -; CDR3 protein: CASSLVGGNTEAFF; CDR3 DNA: TGTGCCAGCAGCTTGGTCGGCGGAAACACTGAAGCTTTCTTT
V gene: TRBV5-4; J gene: TRBJ2-7; clone size: -; D gene: TRBD2; CDR3 protein: CASSSGLAGGGSSEQYF; CDR3 DNA: TGTGCCAGCAGCTCCGGACTAGCGGGAGGGGGGTCGAGCGAGCAGTACTTC
V gene: TRBV30; J gene: TRBJ2-7; clone size: -; D gene: -; CDR3 protein: CAWSTMLAGSYEQYF; CDR3 DNA: TGTGCCTGGAGTACAATGCTGGCAGGAAGTTACGAGCAGTACTTC
V gene: TRBV7-6; J gene: TRBJ2-7; clone size: many; D gene: TRBD1; CDR3 protein: CASSRTGLFSYEQYF; CDR3 DNA: TGTGCCAGCAGCCGGACAGGGCTTTTCTCCTACGAGCAGTACTTC
V gene: TRBV11-2; J gene: TRBJ2-1; clone size: -; D gene: TRBD2; CDR3 protein: CASSLVAGASYNEQFF; CDR3 DNA: TGTGCCAGCAGCTTAGTCGCGGGAGCTTCCTACAATGAGCAGTTCTTC
V gene: TRBV3-1/TRBV3-2; J gene: TRBJ1-6; clone size: -; D gene: -; CDR3 protein: CASSQVTRNSPLHF; CDR3 DNA: TGTGCCAGCAGCCAAGTGACAAGGAATTCACCCCTCCACTTT
V gene: TRBV27; J gene: TRBJ2-3; clone size: -; D gene: -; CDR3 protein: CASRRSSTDTQYF; CDR3 DNA: TGTGCCAGCAGACGTAGCAGCACAGATACGCAGTATTTT
V gene: TRBV19; J gene: TRBJ2-1; clone size: once; D gene: -; CDR3 protein: CASSHGYNEQFF; CDR3 DNA: TGTGCCAGTAGTCACGGGTACAATGAGCAGTTCTTC
V gene: TRBV10-3; J gene: TRBJ1-3; clone size: -; D gene: -; CDR3 protein: CAISQGSSGNTIYF; CDR3 DNA: TGTGCCATCAGCCAGGGGTCCTCTGGAAACACCATATATTTT
V gene: TRBV6-6; J gene: TRBJ1-5; clone size: -; D gene: TRBD1; CDR3 protein: CATNSKTGVFGQPQHF; CDR3 DNA: TGTGCCACCAACTCTAAGACAGGGGTTTTTGGTCAGCCCCAGCATTTT
V gene: TRBV4-3; J gene: TRBJ1-1; clone size: -; D gene: -; CDR3 protein: CASSQTGTPNTEAFF; CDR3 DNA: TGCGCCAGCAGCCAGACCGGGACACCGAACACTGAAGCTTTCTTT
V gene: TRBV6-5; J gene: TRBJ1-6; clone size: -; D gene: TRBD1; CDR3 protein: CASRNPGQYNSPLHF; CDR3 DNA: TGTGCCAGCAGGAATCCGGGACAGTATAATTCACCCCTCCACTTT
V gene: TRBV19; J gene: TRBJ2-1; clone size: -; D gene: TRBD2; CDR3 protein: CASSAGERGVLSYNEQFF; CDR3 DNA: TGTGCCAGTAGCGCCGGGGAGCGGGGGGTCCTCTCCTACAATGAGCAGTTCTTC
V gene: TRBV21-1; J gene: TRBJ1-4; clone size: -; D gene: -; CDR3 protein: CASSSLTESNEKLFF; CDR3 DNA: TGTGCCAGCAGCAGCTTGACAGAGTCAAATGAAAAACTGTTTTTT
V gene: TRBV4-2; J gene: TRBJ2-2; clone size: -; D gene: -; CDR3 protein: CASSQDIVTGELFF; CDR3 DNA: TGTGCCAGCAGCCAAGATATCGTGACCGGGGAGCTGTTTTTT
V gene: TRBV4-1; J gene: TRBJ2-1; clone size: -; D gene: -; CDR3 protein: CASSQALRGYGEQFF; CDR3 DNA: TGCGCCAGCAGCCAGGCCTTACGGGGATATGGTGAGCAGTTCTTC
V gene: TRBV30; J gene: TRBJ1-1; clone size: -; D gene: TRBD1; CDR3 protein: CAWAGQGAEAFF; CDR3 DNA: TGTGCCTGGGCGGGACAGGGGGCTGAAGCTTTCTTT
V gene: TRBV4-1; J gene: TRBJ2-3; clone size: -; D gene: -; CDR3 protein: CASSQDPGQSTDTQYF; CDR3 DNA: TGCGCCAGCAGCCAAGATCCCGGACAGAGCACAGATACGCAGTATTTT
V gene: TRBV30; J gene: TRBJ1-6; clone size: few; D gene: TRBD1; CDR3 protein: CAWSLTGGISSPLHF; CDR3 DNA: TGTGCCTGGAGTTTGACAGGGGGCATAAGTTCACCCCTCCACTTT
V gene: TRBV2; J gene: TRBJ1-6; clone size: -; D gene: -; CDR3 protein: CASSDRAPLGVDSPLHF; CDR3 DNA: TGTGCCAGCAGTGATAGAGCCCCCCTCGGGGTGGATTCACCCCTCCACTTT
V gene: TRBV27; J gene: TRBJ1-1; clone size: -; D gene: -; CDR3 protein: CASSPWGGTEAFF; CDR3 DNA: TGTGCCAGCAGCCCATGGGGGGGTACTGAAGCTTTCTTT
V gene: TRBV29-1; J gene: TRBJ1-4; clone size: once; D gene: -; CDR3 protein: CSVEDRGGRTNEKLFF; CDR3 DNA: TGCAGCGTTGAAGATCGGGGGGGTAGGACTAATGAAAAACTGTTTTTT
V gene: TRBV11-2; J gene: TRBJ1-2; clone size: -; D gene: -; CDR3 protein: CASSLVPKGHYGYTF; CDR3 DNA: TGTGCCAGCAGCTTAGTACCCAAGGGGCACTATGGCTACACCTTC
V gene: TRBV7-2; J gene: TRBJ2-7; clone size: -; D gene: -; CDR3 protein: CATQGASGKYEQYF; CDR3 DNA: TGTGCCACTCAGGGGGCTAGCGGTAAATACGAGCAGTACTTC
V gene: TRBV7-8; J gene: TRBJ1-4; clone size: -; D gene: TRBD1; CDR3 protein: CASSVDREVGLFF; CDR3 DNA: TGTGCCAGCAGCGTGGACAGGGAGGTCGGACTGTTTTTT
V gene: TRBV27; J gene: TRBJ2-7; clone size: -; D gene: TRBD2; CDR3 protein: CASSLVPSGTYEQYF; CDR3 DNA: TGTGCCAGCAGTTTGGTGCCTAGCGGTACCTACGAGCAGTACTTC
V gene: TRBV7-2; J gene: TRBJ1-1; clone size: -; D gene: TRBD1; CDR3 protein: CASSLTGQVFRGAFF; CDR3 DNA: TGTGCCAGCAGCTTAACGGGACAGGTATTCCGCGGAGCTTTCTTT
V gene: TRBV7-2; J gene: TRBJ2-7; clone size: -; D gene: TRBD1; CDR3 protein: CASSLGGTGGYEQYF; CDR3 DNA: TGTGCCAGCAGCTTGGGAGGGACAGGGGGATACGAGCAGTACTTC
V gene: TRBV7-2; J gene: TRBJ2-5; clone size: -; D gene: TRBD2; CDR3 protein: CASSLWLAGGLAQETQYF; CDR3 DNA: TGTGCCAGCAGCTTATGGCTAGCGGGAGGTTTAGCTCAGGAGACCCAGTACTTC
V gene: TRBV6-2/TRBV6-3; J gene: TRBJ1-5; clone size: once; D gene: TRBD1; CDR3 protein: CASSSTGNDQPQHF; CDR3 DNA: TGTGCCAGCAGTTCGACAGGGAACGATCAGCCCCAGCATTTT
V gene: TRBV2; J gene: TRBJ2-3; clone size: -; D gene: TRBD2; CDR3 protein: CASKGLAADTQYF; CDR3 DNA: TGTGCCAGCAAGGGACTAGCGGCAGATACGCAGTATTTT